This TCR beta chain was found in a study of blood T cells in healthy people across ages. Study-wide findings and caveats: The unknown donor CMV status may have confounded expanded clonotype changes.

This clonotype was seen a few times. Antigen specificity is unknown. PCR was performed a second time for 7 to 11 cycles using a sample-barcoded 5' primer and a J-beta primer mix. TCRdb re-called the 5' RACE reads through MiXCR, storing one row per CDR3 protein. The sample lists 1,800,000 or so distinct CDR3 sequences; roughly two fifths were seen once. CDR1 is MDHEN and CDR2 is SYDVKM in the germline V gene. The CDR3 extends over 11 amino acids. The germline V and J ends were trimmed by 7 bases and 6 bases, with 7 bases remaining between them. The chain links TRBV28 to TRBJ2-1, with D uncertain. The sample consisted of blood. This sequence was found in a human donor in good health. The CDR3 nucleotides read TGTGCCAGCAAATGGGGCAATGAGCAGTTCTTC. This gives the protein CASKWGNEQFF.